This TCR beta chain is from a study of blood T cell repertoires in COVID-19. Whole-study context: The origin of the acute and convalescent COVID-19 samples was the United States, Italy and Spain.

Germline loops: CDR1 MNHEY, CDR2 SVGAGI. This CDR3 is built from 15 residues. V dropped 8 bases and J dropped 2; count of bases not matched to a gene: 11. Participant age was roughly 18 to 90 years, and participants resided in roughly 24 US areas. Before being deemed recovered, Cohort 3 donors had two negative PCRs, clearance, or symptom resolution. In the study's own analysis: Amplification of reference gene primers provided the estimated nucleated cell counts. Only in-frame clones appear in the TCRdb table, and some are missing; sequencing was by immunoSEQ multiplex PCR. V, J and clone size derive from that table, while D and trimming were established from the DNA sequence. The sample includes 200,000 to 250,000 clones, under 85% seen only once; the top ten take approximately 2%.

Sequencing was performed on PBMCs or T cells enriched from blood (not recorded which). This TCR derives from a man aged 55 to 70 who had recovered from COVID-19. This chain joins TRBV6-5 and TRBJ1-2; 7 bases line up with TRBD1. For the CDR3, the DNA is TGTGCCAGCGGGCAGGGGGTACAGACAAACTATGGCTACACCTTC. Amino acid sequence: CASGQGVQTNYGYTF.